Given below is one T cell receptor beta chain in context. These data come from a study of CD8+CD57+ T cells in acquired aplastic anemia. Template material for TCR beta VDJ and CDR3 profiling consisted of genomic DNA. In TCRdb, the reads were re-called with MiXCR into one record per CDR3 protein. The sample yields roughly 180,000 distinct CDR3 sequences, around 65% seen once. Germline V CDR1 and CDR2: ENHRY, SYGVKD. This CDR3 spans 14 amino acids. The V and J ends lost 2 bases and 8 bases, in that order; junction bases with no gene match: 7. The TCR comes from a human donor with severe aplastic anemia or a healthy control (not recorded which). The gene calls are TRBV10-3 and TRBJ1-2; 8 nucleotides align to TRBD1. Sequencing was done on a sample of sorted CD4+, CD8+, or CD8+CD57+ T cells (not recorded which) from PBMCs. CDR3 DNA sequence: TGTGCCATCAGTGAGGTTCAGGGGGCCGGAGGCTACACCTTC. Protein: CAISEVQGAGGYTF.